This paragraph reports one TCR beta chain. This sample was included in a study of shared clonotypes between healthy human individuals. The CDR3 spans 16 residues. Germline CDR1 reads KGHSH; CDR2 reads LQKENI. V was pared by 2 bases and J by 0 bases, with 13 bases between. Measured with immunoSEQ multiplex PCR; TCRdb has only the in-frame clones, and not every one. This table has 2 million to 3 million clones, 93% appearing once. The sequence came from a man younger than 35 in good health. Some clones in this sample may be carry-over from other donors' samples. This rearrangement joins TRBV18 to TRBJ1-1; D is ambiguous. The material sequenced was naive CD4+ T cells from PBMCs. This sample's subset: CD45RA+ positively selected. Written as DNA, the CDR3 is TGTGCCAGCTCACCAGACCAGGTGAAACTGAACACTGAAGCTTTCTTT. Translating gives CASSPDQVKLNTEAFF.